This TCR beta chain was profiled in a study of T cells in Graves' hyperthyroidism and ophthalmopathy. Across the whole study: Peripheral blood sampling occurred at initial diagnosis, before any treatment.

This CDR3 is built from 13 residues. V dropped 4 bases and J dropped 4 bases, with 10 bases sitting between them. General study results and limits: Separation of ophthalmopathy from stable hyperthyroidism was achieved by a 13 V-J model.

This clonotype was seen many times. What it recognizes is unknown. RNA transcripts served as the template for amplifying TCR beta CDR3 regions. Initially, a first-round RT-PCR of the TCR CDR3 employed the HTBI primer set. TCRdb ran MiXCR on the multiplex PCR reads and lists one entry per CDR3 protein. The sample lists about 550,000 distinct CDR3 sequences, roughly 20% seen once, with about 26% in the top ten. The TCR sequence derives from a man younger than 35 with Graves' hyperthyroidism. The sequenced material came from blood. V gene TRBV12-3 or TRBV12-4 combines with J gene TRBJ1-2; D ambiguous. The CDR3 coding sequence is TGTGCCAGCAGTTCCCCTGACCCCTATGGCTACACCTTC. Its translation is CASSSPDPYGYTF.